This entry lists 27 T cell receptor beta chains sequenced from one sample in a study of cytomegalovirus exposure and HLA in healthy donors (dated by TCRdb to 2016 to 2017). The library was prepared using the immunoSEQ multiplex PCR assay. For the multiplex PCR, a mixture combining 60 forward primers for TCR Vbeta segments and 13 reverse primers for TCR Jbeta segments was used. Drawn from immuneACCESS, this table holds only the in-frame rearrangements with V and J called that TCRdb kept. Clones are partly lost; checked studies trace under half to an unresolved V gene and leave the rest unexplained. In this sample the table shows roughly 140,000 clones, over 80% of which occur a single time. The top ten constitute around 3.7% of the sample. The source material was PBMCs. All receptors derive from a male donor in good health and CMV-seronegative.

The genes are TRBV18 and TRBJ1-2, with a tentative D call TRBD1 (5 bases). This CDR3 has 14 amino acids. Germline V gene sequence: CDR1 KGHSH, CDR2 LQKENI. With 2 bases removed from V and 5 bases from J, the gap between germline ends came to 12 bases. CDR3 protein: CASSPGGNSYGYTF. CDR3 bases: TGTGCCAGCTCACCAGGGGGGAACAGTTATGGCTACACCTTC.

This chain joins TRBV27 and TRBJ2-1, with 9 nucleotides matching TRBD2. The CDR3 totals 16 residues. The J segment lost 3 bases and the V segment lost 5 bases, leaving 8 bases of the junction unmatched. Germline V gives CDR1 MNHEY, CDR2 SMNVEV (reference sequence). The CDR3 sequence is CASSPRLAVIYNEQFF. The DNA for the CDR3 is TGTGCCAGCAGTCCCAGACTAGCGGTTATCTACAATGAGCAGTTCTTC.

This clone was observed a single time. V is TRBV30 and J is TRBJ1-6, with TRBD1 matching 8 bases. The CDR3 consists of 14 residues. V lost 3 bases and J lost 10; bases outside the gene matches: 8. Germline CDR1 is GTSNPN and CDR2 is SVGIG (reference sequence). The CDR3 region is CAWSWTGRDSPLHF. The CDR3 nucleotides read TGTGCCTGGAGCTGGACAGGGAGAGACTCACCCCTCCACTTT.

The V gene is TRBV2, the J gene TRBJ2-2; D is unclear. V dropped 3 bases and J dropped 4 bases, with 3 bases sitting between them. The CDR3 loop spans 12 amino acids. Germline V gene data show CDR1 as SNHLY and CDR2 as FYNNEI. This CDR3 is CASSERTGELFF. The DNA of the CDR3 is TGTGCCAGCAGTGAGCGCACCGGGGAGCTGTTTTTT.

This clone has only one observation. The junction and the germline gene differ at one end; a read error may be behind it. CDR3 in amino acids: CVSSLTYYSNQPQHF. Here the CDR3 DNA reads TGTGTCAGCAGTTTAACATATTATAGCAATCAGCCCCAGCATTTT. This sequence joins TRBV28 and TRBJ1-5; no firm D call. The CDR3 is 15 amino acids. Germline loops: CDR1 MDHEN, CDR2 SYDVKM.

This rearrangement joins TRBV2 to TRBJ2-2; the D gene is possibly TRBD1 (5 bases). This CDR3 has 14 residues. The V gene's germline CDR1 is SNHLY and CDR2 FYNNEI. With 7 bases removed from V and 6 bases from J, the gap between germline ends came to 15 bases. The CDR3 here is CASKKGRAAGELFF. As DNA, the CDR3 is TGTGCCAGCAAGAAAGGCAGGGCGGCCGGGGAGCTGTTTTTT.

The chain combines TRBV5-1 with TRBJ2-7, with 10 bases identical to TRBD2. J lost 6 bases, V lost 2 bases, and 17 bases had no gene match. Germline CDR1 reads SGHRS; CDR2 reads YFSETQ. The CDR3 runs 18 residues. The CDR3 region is CASSFTGVSAGGASEQYF. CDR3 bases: TGCGCCAGCAGCTTCACAGGGGTCTCAGCGGGAGGGGCTTCCGAGCAGTACTTC.

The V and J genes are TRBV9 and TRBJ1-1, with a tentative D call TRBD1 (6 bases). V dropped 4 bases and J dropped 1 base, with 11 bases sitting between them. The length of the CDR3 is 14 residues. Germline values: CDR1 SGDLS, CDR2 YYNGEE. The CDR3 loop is CASSPRGGNTEAFF. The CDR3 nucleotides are TGTGCCAGCAGCCCCCGAGGGGGGAACACTGAAGCTTTCTTT.

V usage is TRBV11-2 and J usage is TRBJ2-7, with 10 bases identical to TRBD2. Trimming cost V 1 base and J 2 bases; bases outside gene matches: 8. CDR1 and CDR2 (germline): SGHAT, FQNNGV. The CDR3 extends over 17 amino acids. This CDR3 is CASSLVPPSGGAYEQYF. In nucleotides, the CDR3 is TGTGCCAGCAGCTTAGTTCCCCCCAGCGGGGGGGCCTACGAGCAGTACTTC.

Written as DNA, the CDR3 is TGTGCCAGCAGCTTAAGACCCTCAACAGGCTACGAGCAGTACTTC. Translating gives CASSLRPSTGYEQYF. The chain couples TRBV7-9 to TRBJ2-7, with D maybe TRBD1 (5 bases). The CDR3 extends over 15 amino acids. The V end was cut by 2 bases, the J end by 3 bases, with 14 bases between. Germline V gene data show CDR1 as SEHNR and CDR2 as FQNEAQ (reference sequence).

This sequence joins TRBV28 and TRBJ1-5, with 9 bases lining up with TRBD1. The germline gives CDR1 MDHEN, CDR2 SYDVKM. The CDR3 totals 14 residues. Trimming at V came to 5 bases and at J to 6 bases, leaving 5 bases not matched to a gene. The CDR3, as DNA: TGTGCCAGCAGTCCGACAGGGGGAGGTCAGCCCCAGCATTTT. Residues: CASSPTGGGQPQHF.

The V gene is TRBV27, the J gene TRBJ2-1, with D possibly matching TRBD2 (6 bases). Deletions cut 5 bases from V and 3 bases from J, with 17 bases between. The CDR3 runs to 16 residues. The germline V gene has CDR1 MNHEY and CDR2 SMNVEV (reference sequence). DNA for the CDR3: TGTGCCAGCAGTCCTCGTAGCCTGGAGGGCTACAATGAGCAGTTCTTC. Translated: CASSPRSLEGYNEQFF.

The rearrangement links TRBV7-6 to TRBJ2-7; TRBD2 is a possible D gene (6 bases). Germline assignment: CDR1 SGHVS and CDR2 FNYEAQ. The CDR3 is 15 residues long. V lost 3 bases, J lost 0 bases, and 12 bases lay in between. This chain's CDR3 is CASSLAWGDSYEQYF. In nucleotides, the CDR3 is TGTGCCAGCAGCTTGGCGTGGGGGGACTCCTACGAGCAGTACTTC.

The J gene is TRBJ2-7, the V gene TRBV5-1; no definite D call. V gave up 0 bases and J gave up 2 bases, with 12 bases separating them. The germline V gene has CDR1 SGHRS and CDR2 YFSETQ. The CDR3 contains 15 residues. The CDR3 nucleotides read TGCGCCAGCAGCTTGGAAGGTCCGGGTACCTACGAGCAGTACTTC. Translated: CASSLEGPGTYEQYF.

CDR3 residues: CASSPRGGLSPANTDTQYF. CDR3 DNA: TGTGCCAGCAGCCCGAGAGGTGGTCTTAGCCCTGCTAACACAGATACGCAGTATTTT. The chain uses TRBV7-2 and TRBJ2-3, with no clear D. Germline values: CDR1 SGHTA, CDR2 FQGNSA. The ends were cut back, 5 bases at V and 2 bases at J, with 26 bases in the middle. The CDR3 totals 19 residues.

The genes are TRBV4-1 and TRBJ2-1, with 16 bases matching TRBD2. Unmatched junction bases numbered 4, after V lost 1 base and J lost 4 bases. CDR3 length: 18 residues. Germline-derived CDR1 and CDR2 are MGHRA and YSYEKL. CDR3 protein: CASSQAGTSGGGYNEQFF. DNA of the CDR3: TGCGCCAGCAGCCAAGCCGGGACTAGCGGGGGGGGTTACAATGAGCAGTTCTTC.

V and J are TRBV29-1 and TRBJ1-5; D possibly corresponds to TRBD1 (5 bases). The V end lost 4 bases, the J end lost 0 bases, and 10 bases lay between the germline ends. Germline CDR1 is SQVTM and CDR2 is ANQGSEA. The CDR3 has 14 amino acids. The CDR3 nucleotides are TGCAGCGTTGCTGCGGGGGGTAGCAATCAGCCCCAGCATTTT. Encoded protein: CSVAAGGSNQPQHF.

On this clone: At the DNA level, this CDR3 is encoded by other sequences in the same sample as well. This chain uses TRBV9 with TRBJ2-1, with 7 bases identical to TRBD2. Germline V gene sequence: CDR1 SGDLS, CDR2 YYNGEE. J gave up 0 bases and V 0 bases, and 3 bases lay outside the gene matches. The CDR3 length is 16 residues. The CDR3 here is CASSVGGGSSYNEQFF. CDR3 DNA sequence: TGTGCCAGCAGCGTAGGGGGCGGGAGCTCCTACAATGAGCAGTTCTTC.

The chain's CDR3 is CASSDPGQGNQPQHF. DNA of the CDR3: TGTGCCAGCAGTGACCCGGGACAGGGTAACCAGCCCCAGCATTTT. The V gene is TRBV6-6, the J gene TRBJ1-5; 9 bases align to TRBD1. The CDR3 is 15 residues long. Unmatched junction bases numbered 9, after V lost 5 bases and J lost 7 bases. Germline V gene lookup returns CDR1 MNHNY and CDR2 SVGAGI (reference sequence).

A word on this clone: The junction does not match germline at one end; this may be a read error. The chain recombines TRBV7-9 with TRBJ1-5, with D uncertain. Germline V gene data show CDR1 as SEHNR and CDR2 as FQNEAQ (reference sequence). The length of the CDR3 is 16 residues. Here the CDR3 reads CSSSLGFREGNQPQHF. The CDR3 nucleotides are TGTTCCAGCAGCTTAGGGTTTCGAGAGGGCAATCAGCCCCAGCATTTT.

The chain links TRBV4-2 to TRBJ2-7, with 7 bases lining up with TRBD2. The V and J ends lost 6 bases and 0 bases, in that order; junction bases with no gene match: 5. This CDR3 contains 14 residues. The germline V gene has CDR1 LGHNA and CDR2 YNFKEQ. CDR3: CASSLSGSSYEQYF. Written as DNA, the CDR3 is TGTGCCAGCAGTCTTAGCGGGTCCTCCTACGAGCAGTACTTC.

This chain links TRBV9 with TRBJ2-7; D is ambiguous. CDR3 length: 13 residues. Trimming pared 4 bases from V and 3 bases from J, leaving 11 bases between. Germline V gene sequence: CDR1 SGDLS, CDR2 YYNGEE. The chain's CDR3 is CASSPKSGYEQYF. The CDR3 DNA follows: TGTGCCAGCAGCCCGAAATCCGGCTACGAGCAGTACTTC. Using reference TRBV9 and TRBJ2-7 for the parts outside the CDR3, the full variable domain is DSGVTQTPKHLITATGQRVTLRCSPRSGDLSVYWYQQSLDQGLQFLIQYYNGEERAKGNILERFSAQQFPDLHSELNLSSLELGDSALYFCASSPKSGYEQYFGPGTRLTVT.

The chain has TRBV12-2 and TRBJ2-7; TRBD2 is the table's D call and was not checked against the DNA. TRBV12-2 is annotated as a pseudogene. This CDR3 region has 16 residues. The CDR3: CASRLVVDTGAYEQYF. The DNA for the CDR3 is TGTGCAAGTCGCTTAGTGGTGGATACGGGGGCCTACGAGCAGTACTTC.

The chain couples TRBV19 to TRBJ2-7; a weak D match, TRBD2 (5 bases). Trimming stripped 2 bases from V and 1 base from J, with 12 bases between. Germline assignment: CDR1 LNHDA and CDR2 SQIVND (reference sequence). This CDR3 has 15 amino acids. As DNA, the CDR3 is TGTGCCAGTAGTATAAGGACTGACCCTTCCTACGAGCAGTACTTC. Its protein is CASSIRTDPSYEQYF.

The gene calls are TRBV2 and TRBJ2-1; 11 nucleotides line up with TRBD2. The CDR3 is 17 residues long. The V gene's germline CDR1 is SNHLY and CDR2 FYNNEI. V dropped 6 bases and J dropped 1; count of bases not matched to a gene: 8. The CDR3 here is CASSDRLAGTSYNEQFF. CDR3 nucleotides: TGTGCCAGCAGCGATAGACTAGCGGGGACTTCCTACAATGAGCAGTTCTTC.

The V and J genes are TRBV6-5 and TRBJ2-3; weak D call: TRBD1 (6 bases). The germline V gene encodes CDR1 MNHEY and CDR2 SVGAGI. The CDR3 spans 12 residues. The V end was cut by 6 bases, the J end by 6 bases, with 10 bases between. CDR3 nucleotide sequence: TGTGCCAGCAGCCCAGACAGGGATACGCAGTATTTT. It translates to CASSPDRDTQYF.

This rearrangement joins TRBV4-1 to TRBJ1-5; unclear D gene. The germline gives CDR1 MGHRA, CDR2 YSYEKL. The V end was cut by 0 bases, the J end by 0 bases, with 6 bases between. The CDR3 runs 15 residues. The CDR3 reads CASSQDPVSNQPQHF. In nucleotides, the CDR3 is TGCGCCAGCAGCCAAGATCCGGTTAGCAATCAGCCCCAGCATTTT.